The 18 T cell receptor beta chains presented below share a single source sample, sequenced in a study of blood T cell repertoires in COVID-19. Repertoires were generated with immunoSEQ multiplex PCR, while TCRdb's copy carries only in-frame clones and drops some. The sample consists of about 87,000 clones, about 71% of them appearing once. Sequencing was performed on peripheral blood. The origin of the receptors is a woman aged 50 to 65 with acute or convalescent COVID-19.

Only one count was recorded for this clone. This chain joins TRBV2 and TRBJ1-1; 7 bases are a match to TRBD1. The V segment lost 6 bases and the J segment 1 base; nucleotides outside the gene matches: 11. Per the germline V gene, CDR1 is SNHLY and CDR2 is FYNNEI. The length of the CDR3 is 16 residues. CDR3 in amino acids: CASRDKQGQTNTEAFF. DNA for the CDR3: TGTGCCAGCAGGGACAAACAGGGACAGACGAACACTGAAGCTTTCTTT.

CDR3 residues: CASSLAGGSLFF. CDR3 in DNA: TGCGCCAGCAGCTTGGCCGGAGGGTCCCTGTTTTTT. The chain uses TRBV5-1 and TRBJ1-4, with D hard to call. Germline V gene lookup returns CDR1 SGHRS and CDR2 YFSETQ. The CDR3 consists of 12 residues. Trimming removed 0 bases from V and 14 bases from J, with 11 bases in between.

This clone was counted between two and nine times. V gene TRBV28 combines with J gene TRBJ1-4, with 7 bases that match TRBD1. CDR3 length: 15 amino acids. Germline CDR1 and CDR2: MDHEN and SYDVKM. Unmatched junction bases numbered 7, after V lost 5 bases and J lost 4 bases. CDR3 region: CASSPQGGNNEKLFF. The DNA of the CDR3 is TGTGCCAGCAGTCCCCAGGGGGGTAATAATGAAAAACTGTTTTTT.

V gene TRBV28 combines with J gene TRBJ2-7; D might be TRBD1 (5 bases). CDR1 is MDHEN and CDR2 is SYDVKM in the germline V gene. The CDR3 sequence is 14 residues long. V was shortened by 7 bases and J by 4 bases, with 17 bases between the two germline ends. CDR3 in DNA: TGTGCCAGCATCAAAACAGGTGCTTCGTACGAGCAGTACTTC. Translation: CASIKTGASYEQYF.

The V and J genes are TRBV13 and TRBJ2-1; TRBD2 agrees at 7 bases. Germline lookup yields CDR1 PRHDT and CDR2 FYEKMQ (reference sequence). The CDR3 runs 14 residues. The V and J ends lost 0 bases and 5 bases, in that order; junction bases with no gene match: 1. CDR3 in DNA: TGTGCCAGCAGCTTAGGGCTAGCGGACAATGAGCAGTTCTTC. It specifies CASSLGLADNEQFF.

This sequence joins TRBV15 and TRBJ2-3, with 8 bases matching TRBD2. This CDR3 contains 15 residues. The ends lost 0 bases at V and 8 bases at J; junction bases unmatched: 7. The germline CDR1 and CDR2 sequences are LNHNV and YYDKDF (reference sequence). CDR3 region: CATSRDKFAGGTQYF. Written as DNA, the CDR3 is TGTGCCACCAGCAGAGATAAGTTTGCGGGGGGTACGCAGTATTTT.

In nucleotides, the CDR3 is TGTGCCAGCAGCTTGGTGGGCAAACTCAGCGGCGAGCAGTACTTC. Translated: CASSLVGKLSGEQYF. The chain links TRBV5-4 to TRBJ2-7; TRBD2 might be the D (5 bases). The germline V and J ends were trimmed by 0 bases and 6 bases, with 16 bases remaining between them. The CDR3 has 15 residues. Germline CDR1 and CDR2: SGHNT and YYREEE (reference sequence).

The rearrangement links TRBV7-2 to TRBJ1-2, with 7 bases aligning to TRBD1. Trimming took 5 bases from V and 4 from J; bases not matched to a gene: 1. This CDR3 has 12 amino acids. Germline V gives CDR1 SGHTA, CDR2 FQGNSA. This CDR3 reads CASSRDSYGYTF. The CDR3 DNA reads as TGTGCCAGCAGCCGGGACAGCTATGGCTACACCTTC.

This CDR3 is CASSRDSVFATNEKLFF. The CDR3 DNA reads as TGTGCCAGCTCTCGGGACAGCGTATTTGCAACTAATGAAAAACTGTTTTTT. This chain connects TRBV18 to TRBJ1-4, with TRBD1 identical over 7 bases. The CDR3 sequence is 17 residues long. The germline CDR1 and CDR2 sequences are KGHSH and LQKENI. J gave up 0 bases and V 6 bases, and 10 bases lay outside the gene matches.

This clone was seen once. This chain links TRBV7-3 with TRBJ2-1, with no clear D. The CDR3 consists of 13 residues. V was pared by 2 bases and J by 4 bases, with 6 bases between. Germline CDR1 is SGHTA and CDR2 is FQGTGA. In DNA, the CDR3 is TGTGCCAGCAGCTTAGGGCTTTACAATGAGCAGTTCTTC. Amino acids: CASSLGLYNEQFF.

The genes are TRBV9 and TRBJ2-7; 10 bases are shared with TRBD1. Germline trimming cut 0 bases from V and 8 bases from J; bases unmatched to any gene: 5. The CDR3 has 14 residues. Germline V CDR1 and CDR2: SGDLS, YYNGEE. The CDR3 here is CASSVDGQGGKQYF. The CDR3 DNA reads TGTGCCAGCAGCGTAGACGGACAGGGGGGAAAGCAGTACTTC. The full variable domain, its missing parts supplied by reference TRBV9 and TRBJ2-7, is DSGVTQTPKHLITATGQRVTLRCSPRSGDLSVYWYQQSLDQGLQFLIQYYNGEERAKGNILERFSAQQFPDLHSELNLSSLELGDSALYFCASSVDGQGGKQYFGPGTRLTVT.

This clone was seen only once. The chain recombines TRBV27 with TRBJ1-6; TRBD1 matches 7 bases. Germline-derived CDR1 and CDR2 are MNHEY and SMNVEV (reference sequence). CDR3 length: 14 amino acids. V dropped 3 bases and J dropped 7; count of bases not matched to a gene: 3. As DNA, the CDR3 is TGTGCCAGCAGTTTGGACAGGACCAATTCACCCCTCCACTTT. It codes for CASSLDRTNSPLHF.

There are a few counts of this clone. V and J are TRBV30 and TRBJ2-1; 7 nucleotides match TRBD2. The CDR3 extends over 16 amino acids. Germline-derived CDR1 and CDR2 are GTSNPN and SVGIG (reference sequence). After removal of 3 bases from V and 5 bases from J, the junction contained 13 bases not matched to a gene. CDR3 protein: CAWRGGLSGVHNEQFF. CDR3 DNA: TGTGCCTGGAGGGGGGGTCTGAGCGGGGTCCACAATGAGCAGTTCTTC.

CDR3 sequence: CASSRLEGTEAFF. CDR3 DNA: TGTGCCAGCAGTAGACTAGAGGGGACTGAAGCTTTCTTT. This sequence joins TRBV7-6 and TRBJ1-1; possibly TRBD1 for D (5 bases). Germline V gene data show CDR1 as SGHVS and CDR2 as FNYEAQ. The germline V and J ends were trimmed by 6 bases and 5 bases, with 13 bases remaining between them. CDR3 length: 13 amino acids.

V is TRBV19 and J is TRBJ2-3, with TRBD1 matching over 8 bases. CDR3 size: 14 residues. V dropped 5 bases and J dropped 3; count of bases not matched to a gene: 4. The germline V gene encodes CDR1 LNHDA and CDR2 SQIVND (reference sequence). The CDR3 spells CASSYGQGTDTQYF. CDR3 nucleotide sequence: TGTGCCAGTAGTTACGGACAGGGAACAGATACGCAGTATTTT. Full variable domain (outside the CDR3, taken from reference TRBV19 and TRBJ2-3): DGGITQSPKYLFRKEGQNVTLSCEQNLNHDAMYWYRQDPGQGLRLIYYSQIVNDFQKGDIAEGYSVSREKKESFPLTVTSAQKNPTAFYLCASSYGQGTDTQYFGPGTRLTVL.

DNA for the CDR3: TGTGCCAGCAGGTTGGGACATCGAACAGATACGCAGTATTTT. Translating gives CASRLGHRTDTQYF. The V gene is TRBV6-5, the J gene TRBJ2-3; D may be TRBD1 (6 bases). V was pared by 6 bases and J by 3 bases, with 13 bases between. In germline, CDR1 is MNHEY, CDR2 SVGAGI. This CDR3 spans 14 amino acids.

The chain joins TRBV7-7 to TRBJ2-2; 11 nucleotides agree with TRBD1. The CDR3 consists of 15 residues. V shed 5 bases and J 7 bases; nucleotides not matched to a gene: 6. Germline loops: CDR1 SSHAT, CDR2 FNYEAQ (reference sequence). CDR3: CASSLGTGGGGELFF. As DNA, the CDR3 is TGTGCCAGCAGCCTCGGGACAGGGGGTGGCGGGGAGCTGTTTTTT.

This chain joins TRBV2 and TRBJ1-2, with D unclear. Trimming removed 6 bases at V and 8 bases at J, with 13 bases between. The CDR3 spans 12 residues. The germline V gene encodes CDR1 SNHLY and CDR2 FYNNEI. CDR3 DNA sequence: TGTGCCAGCAGCCCGAGCTTATTAGGCTACACCTTC. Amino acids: CASSPSLLGYTF. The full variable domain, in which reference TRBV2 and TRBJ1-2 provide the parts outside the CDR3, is EPEVTQTPSHQVTQMGQEVILRCVPISNHLYFYWYRQILGQKVEFLVSFYNNEISEKSEIFDDQFSVERPDGSNFTLKIRSTKLEDSAMYFCASSPSLLGYTFGSGTRLTVV.